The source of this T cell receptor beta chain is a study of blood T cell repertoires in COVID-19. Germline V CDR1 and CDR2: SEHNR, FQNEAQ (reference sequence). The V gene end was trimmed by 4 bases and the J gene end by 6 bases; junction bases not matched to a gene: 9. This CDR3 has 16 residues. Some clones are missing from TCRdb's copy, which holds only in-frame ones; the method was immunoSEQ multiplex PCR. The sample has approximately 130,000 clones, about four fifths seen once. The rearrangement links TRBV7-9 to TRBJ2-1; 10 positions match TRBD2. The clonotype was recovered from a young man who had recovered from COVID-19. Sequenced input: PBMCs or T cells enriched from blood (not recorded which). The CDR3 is CASSSDSGRPTNEQFF. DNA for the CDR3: TGTGCCAGCAGCTCAGATAGCGGGAGGCCTACCAATGAGCAGTTCTTC.